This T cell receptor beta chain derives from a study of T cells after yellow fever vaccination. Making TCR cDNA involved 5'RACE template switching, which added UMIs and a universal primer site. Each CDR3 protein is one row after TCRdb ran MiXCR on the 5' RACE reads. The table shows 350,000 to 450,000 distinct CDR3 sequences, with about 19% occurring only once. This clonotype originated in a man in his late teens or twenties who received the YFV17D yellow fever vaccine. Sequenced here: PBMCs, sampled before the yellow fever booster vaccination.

In DNA, the CDR3 is TGTGCCAGCAGAGCAGACAGGCTAGTAGGCTACACCTTC. It specifies CASRADRLVGYTF. The chain links TRBV2 to TRBJ1-2; D is possibly TRBD1 (6 bases). Germline V lookup: CDR1 SNHLY, CDR2 FYNNEI. Trimming stripped 6 bases from V and 8 bases from J, with 16 bases between. This CDR3 has 13 residues.